The 26 T cell receptor beta chains given below trace back to one sample, sequenced in a study of blood T cell repertoires in COVID-19. Profiling relied on immunoSEQ multiplex PCR, and the TCRdb table lists in-frame clones only, not all of them. The sample shows about 430,000 clones, approximately 92% of them seen only once. What was sequenced was PBMCs or T cells enriched from blood (not recorded which). Source of these receptors: a man aged 30-40 years who had recovered from COVID-19.

The rearrangement links TRBV27 to TRBJ2-2, with D possibly matching TRBD2 (6 bases). The germline gives CDR1 MNHEY, CDR2 SMNVEV (reference sequence). The CDR3 runs 13 residues. Trimming pared 5 bases from V and 5 bases from J, leaving 9 bases between. The CDR3 DNA reads TGTGCCAGCAGTAGGAGGGCGACCGGGGAGCTGTTTTTT. Translating gives CASSRRATGELFF.

The chain links TRBV6-5 to TRBJ1-1, with TRBD1 identical over 8 bases. The V and J ends lost 5 bases and 6 bases, in that order; junction bases with no gene match: 8. The CDR3 has 14 residues. Germline CDR1 MNHEY, CDR2 SVGAGI. CDR3 coding DNA: TGTGCCAGCAGTCGAGGACAGGGCTTTGCTGAAGCTTTCTTT. Protein: CASSRGQGFAEAFF.

CDR3 DNA sequence: TGTGCCAGCCGCCGCTCCGGGAGTGAAAAACTGTTTTTT. Its protein is CASRRSGSEKLFF. This chain uses TRBV6-5 with TRBJ1-4; D is uncertain. This CDR3 contains 13 residues. Per germline, CDR1 MNHEY and CDR2 SVGAGI. Trimming stripped 8 bases from V and 7 bases from J, with 14 bases between.

The CDR3 sequence is CASSTPRAGERQNYGYTF. CDR3 DNA sequence: TGTGCCAGTAGTACACCCCGGGCAGGGGAAAGACAGAACTATGGCTACACCTTC. This rearrangement joins TRBV19 to TRBJ1-2; the D gene is possibly TRBD1 (6 bases). Germline V CDR1 and CDR2: LNHDA, SQIVND (reference sequence). V lost 4 bases and J lost 2, with 23 bases in between. There are 18 residues in the CDR3.

The chain has TRBV6-5 and TRBJ1-1; TRBD1 might be the D (5 bases). V lost 6 bases, J lost 7 bases, and 15 bases lay in between. The CDR3 contains 13 residues. The germline V gene has CDR1 MNHEY and CDR2 SVGAGI. CDR3 nucleotide sequence: TGTGCCAGCAGCTCGAAGGCAGGGATTGAAGCTTTCTTT. As protein: CASSSKAGIEAFF.

This chain uses TRBV4-1 with TRBJ2-1; 7 bases line up with TRBD2. Per germline, CDR1 MGHRA and CDR2 YSYEKL. With 0 bases clipped from V and 4 bases from J, the junction kept 6 bases outside the gene matches. This CDR3 has 16 amino acids. The CDR3 sequence is CASSQDHGTKYNEQFF. The CDR3 bases are TGCGCCAGCAGCCAAGACCACGGGACTAAATACAATGAGCAGTTCTTC.

The chain uses TRBV28 and TRBJ2-1; 9 bases match TRBD2. This CDR3 has 15 residues. V dropped 3 bases and J dropped 4; count of bases not matched to a gene: 4. Germline loops: CDR1 MDHEN, CDR2 SYDVKM. CDR3 loop: CASSLGGLAYNEQFF. The CDR3 DNA is TGTGCCAGCAGTTTGGGAGGACTAGCGTACAATGAGCAGTTCTTC.

The chain carries TRBV3-1 (or the pseudogene TRBV3-2) and TRBJ2-1; TRBD2 aligns across 11 bases. Germline V gene sequence: CDR1 LGHDT, CDR2 YNNKEL (reference sequence). The CDR3 is 17 residues long. With 3 bases clipped from V and 7 bases from J, the junction kept 11 bases outside the gene matches. CDR3 loop: CASSQVAGGALVNEQFF. In DNA form, the CDR3 reads TGTGCCAGCAGCCAGGTAGCGGGAGGGGCTTTGGTGAATGAGCAGTTCTTC.

The chain employs TRBV11-2 and TRBJ2-5; 7 nucleotides match TRBD1. The junction had 2 bases not matched to a gene; V was cut back by 4 bases and J by 3 bases. The CDR3 extends over 13 amino acids. Looked up from germline, CDR1 is SGHAT and CDR2 is FQNNGV. CDR3 sequence: CASSSGQEETQYF. The CDR3 DNA is TGTGCCAGCAGCTCAGGACAGGAAGAGACCCAGTACTTC. Full variable domain (remainder filled in from reference TRBV11-2 and TRBJ2-5): EAGVAQSPRYKIIEKRQSVAFWCNPISGHATLYWYQQILGQGPKLLIQFQNNGVVDDSQLPKDRFSAERLKGVDSTLKIQPAKLEDSAVYLCASSSGQEETQYFGPGTRLLVL.

The J gene is TRBJ2-7, the V gene TRBV4-1; 16 bases line up with TRBD2. The trim removed 1 base at V and 4 bases at J, leaving 13 bases unmatched. The CDR3 is 20 residues long. Germline assignment: CDR1 MGHRA and CDR2 YSYEKL. The CDR3 region is CASSQGIPGLAGGPGYEQYF. As DNA, the CDR3 is TGCGCCAGCAGCCAAGGAATCCCGGGACTAGCGGGAGGGCCTGGGTACGAGCAGTACTTC.

The rearrangement uses TRBV5-5 and TRBJ2-5; 8 positions agree with TRBD1. Germline values: CDR1 SGHKS, CDR2 YYEKEE (reference sequence). V lost 4 bases to trimming and J lost 4 bases; unmatched junction nucleotides: 12. This CDR3 spans 16 amino acids. CDR3 nucleotides: TGTGCCAGCAGCAACGGACAGGGCGACGGTCGAGAGACCCAGTACTTC. The encoded protein is CASSNGQGDGRETQYF. The variable domain in full, completed from reference TRBV5-5 and TRBJ2-5, reads DAGVTQSPTHLIKTRGQQVTLRCSPISGHKSVSWYQQVLGQGPQFIFQYYEKEERGRGNFPDRFSARQFPNYSSELNVNALLLGDSALYLCASSNGQGDGRETQYFGPGTRLLVL.

The chain recombines TRBV19 with TRBJ2-3; 8 nucleotides agree with TRBD2. Germline values: CDR1 LNHDA, CDR2 SQIVND (reference sequence). CDR3 length: 13 residues. V lost 6 bases to trimming and J lost 4 bases; unmatched junction nucleotides: 3. The CDR3 loop is CASRTSGADTQYF. The DNA for the CDR3 is TGTGCCAGTAGAACTAGCGGAGCAGATACGCAGTATTTT.

The V and J genes are TRBV28 and TRBJ1-5, with a weak D call TRBD1 (6 bases). CDR3 length: 16 amino acids. V was pared by 5 bases and J by 7 bases, with 21 bases between. Looked up from germline, CDR1 is MDHEN and CDR2 is SYDVKM. DNA for the CDR3: TGTGCCAGCAGTACCTTGACAGGTTTTTTTGAGCAGCCCCAGCATTTT. Its translation is CASSTLTGFFEQPQHF.

This chain uses TRBV4-1 with TRBJ1-3; perhaps TRBD1 as D (5 bases). The CDR3 has 14 amino acids. From germline, CDR1 is MGHRA and CDR2 YSYEKL. Trimming removed 0 bases from V and 4 bases from J, with 7 bases in between. CDR3 protein: CASSQDRVGNTIYF. The CDR3 nucleotides read TGCGCCAGCAGCCAAGACAGGGTCGGAAACACCATATATTTT.

V usage is TRBV12-5 and J usage is TRBJ1-5; TRBD1 matches at 7 bases. CDR1 LGHNT and CDR2 FRNRAP come from the germline V gene. V shed 2 bases, J shed 5 bases, and the junction held 9 bases outside the gene matches. There are 16 residues in the CDR3. As DNA, the CDR3 is TGTGCTAGTGGTTTGTTGTTGACAGGGCCTTATCAGCCCCAGCATTTT. Its translation: CASGLLLTGPYQPQHF.

The genes are TRBV3-1 (or the pseudogene TRBV3-2) and TRBJ2-2, with a tentative D call TRBD2 (5 bases). Trimming cost V 4 bases and J 4 bases, with 19 bases left between them. Germline CDR1 and CDR2: LGHDT and YNNKEL (reference sequence). This CDR3 is 17 amino acids long. CDR3: CASSLVGAARGTGELFF. The CDR3 DNA sequence: TGTGCCAGCAGCCTTGTTGGCGCGGCACGGGGCACCGGGGAGCTGTTTTTT.

The chain combines TRBV7-2 with TRBJ2-7; D remains unclear. The V end was cut by 9 bases, the J end by 4 bases, with 19 bases between. From germline, CDR1 is SGHTA and CDR2 FQGNSA. This CDR3 is 14 amino acids long. The CDR3 loop reads CASEEKLPPYEQYF. DNA of the CDR3: TGTGCCAGTGAGGAGAAGCTGCCCCCTTACGAGCAGTACTTC.

The chain is built from TRBV6-5 and TRBJ2-2; D remains ambiguous. The germline V gene encodes CDR1 MNHEY and CDR2 SVGAGI. This CDR3 contains 15 residues. V gave up 7 bases and J gave up 4 bases, with 16 bases separating them. The CDR3: CASTPRQAGTGELFF. Written as DNA, the CDR3 is TGTGCCAGCACCCCCCGGCAGGCCGGCACCGGGGAGCTGTTTTTT.

J is TRBJ2-7 and V is TRBV2; 10 bases agree with TRBD2. V gave up 7 bases and J gave up 3 bases; unmatched junction bases: 9. CDR1 and CDR2 from the germline V gene are SNHLY and FYNNEI. The CDR3 loop spans 15 amino acids. CDR3 coding DNA: TGTGCCAGCACCCTAGCGGGGGCGGGGCTCTACGAGCAGTACTTC. It specifies CASTLAGAGLYEQYF.

The J gene is TRBJ1-1, the V gene TRBV29-1, with D uncertain. Trimming left V 5 bases short and J 4 bases short, with 20 bases between. Germline V lookup: CDR1 SQVTM, CDR2 ANQGSEA. The CDR3 runs 15 residues. This CDR3 is CSVRGVDLGGTEAFF. CDR3 DNA sequence: TGCAGCGTTCGCGGGGTGGATCTCGGTGGCACTGAAGCTTTCTTT.

The chain recombines TRBV3-1 (or the pseudogene TRBV3-2) with TRBJ2-7; TRBD2 might be the D (6 bases). V was trimmed by 1 base and J by 1 base, leaving 14 bases between them. The CDR3 runs 16 residues. Germline V lookup: CDR1 LGHDT, CDR2 YNNKEL (reference sequence). The CDR3 sequence is CASSQGGGSRSYEQYF. The DNA of the CDR3 is TGTGCCAGCAGCCAAGGTGGAGGGAGTCGTTCCTACGAGCAGTACTTC.

The rearrangement links TRBV19 to TRBJ2-1; 7 bases fit TRBD2. The germline gives CDR1 LNHDA, CDR2 SQIVND (reference sequence). V lost 4 bases and J lost 2; bases outside the gene matches: 5. CDR3 length: 15 amino acids. In DNA, the CDR3 is TGTGCCAGTAGTAGTTCTAGCGGTACCTACAATGAGCAGTTCTTC. Translation: CASSSSSGTYNEQFF. The full variable domain, in which reference TRBV19 and TRBJ2-1 provide the parts outside the CDR3, is DGGITQSPKYLFRKEGQNVTLSCEQNLNHDAMYWYRQDPGQGLRLIYYSQIVNDFQKGDIAEGYSVSREKKESFPLTVTSAQKNPTAFYLCASSSSSGTYNEQFFGPGTRLTVL.

The chain employs TRBV10-3 and TRBJ2-2; 12 bases fit TRBD1. Germline V gene sequence: CDR1 ENHRY, CDR2 SYGVKD. V dropped 6 bases and J dropped 6; count of bases not matched to a gene: 5. The CDR3 is 15 residues long. The CDR3 DNA follows: TGTGCCATCAGAGGGACAGGGGGCTGGCCCGGGGAGCTGTTTTTT. Protein sequence: CAIRGTGGWPGELFF.

CDR3 bases: TGTGCCTGGAGTGCCTACCGGGACCAGGGGGAGAACATTCAGTACTTC. Translation gives CAWSAYRDQGENIQYF. The chain combines TRBV30 with TRBJ2-4; TRBD1 matches 7 bases. Germline V gene lookup returns CDR1 GTSNPN and CDR2 SVGIG (reference sequence). This CDR3 is 16 amino acids long. V shed 1 base and J 7 bases; nucleotides not matched to a gene: 13.

The V and J genes are TRBV7-9 and TRBJ1-1; D is perhaps TRBD1 (5 bases). V lost 3 bases and J lost 4, with 15 bases in between. The germline gives CDR1 SEHNR, CDR2 FQNEAQ (reference sequence). The CDR3 length is 15 residues. For the CDR3, the DNA is TGTGCCAGCAGCTTCAACCTGGACACCAGCACTGAAGCTTTCTTT. Translation gives CASSFNLDTSTEAFF.

CDR3 sequence: CASSLDRGHQPQHF. In nucleotides, the CDR3 is TGTGCCAGCAGCCTGGACAGGGGACATCAGCCCCAGCATTTT. The V gene is TRBV5-5, the J gene TRBJ1-5; 9 nucleotides line up with TRBD1. Germline V gene sequence: CDR1 SGHKS, CDR2 YYEKEE (reference sequence). V shed 4 bases and J 5 bases; nucleotides not matched to a gene: 4. The CDR3 totals 14 residues.